Below are 8 T cell receptor beta chains sequenced from a single sample in a study of T cell repertoires in cytomegalovirus infection. TCRdb processed the reads anew with MiXCR; each CDR3 protein has one entry. This sample has about 360,000 distinct CDR3 sequences, with around 18% found just once. The source material was PBMCs. These receptors were obtained from a human donor in good health (CMV status not recorded). Some clones in this sample may be carry-over from other donors' samples.

The rearrangement uses TRBV12-3 or TRBV12-4 and TRBJ2-7; D might be TRBD2 (6 bases). V was trimmed by 5 bases and J by 0 bases, leaving 11 bases between them. This CDR3 contains 14 residues. CDR3 residues: CASSNSGASYEQYF. The DNA of the CDR3 is TGTGCCAGCAGTAACTCGGGAGCCTCCTACGAGCAGTACTTC.

This clonotype appeared a few times. The rearrangement links TRBV20-1 to TRBJ2-1; a possible D gene is TRBD2 (5 bases). The germline V gene encodes CDR1 DFQATT and CDR2 SNEGSKA (reference sequence). The CDR3 runs to 14 residues. Trimming removed 8 bases at V and 5 bases at J, with 19 bases between. CDR3 sequence: CSPADYHTNNEQFF. The CDR3 DNA reads TGCAGTCCCGCTGACTACCACACTAACAATGAGCAGTTCTTC.

This clonotype was seen a handful of times. In DNA form, the CDR3 reads TGTGCCAGCAGCTTGGACTTCGGGACTAGGGAGGAGCGTGAGCAGTTCTTC. It codes for CASSLDFGTREEREQFF. The V call is TRBV7-8, the J call TRBJ2-1, with 8 bases fitting TRBD2. CDR3 length: 17 residues. The germline gives CDR1 SGHVS, CDR2 FQNEAQ. V shed 3 bases and J 9 bases; nucleotides not matched to a gene: 16.

The V call is TRBV4-2, the J call TRBJ2-4; D is unresolved. Germline CDR1 is LGHNA and CDR2 is YNFKEQ. The CDR3 extends over 13 amino acids. V lost 0 bases and J 9 bases, leaving 9 bases between the germline ends. As DNA, the CDR3 is TGTGCCAGCAGCCAAGAAGATTTAGGCATTCAGTACTTC. Its protein product is CASSQEDLGIQYF.

This chain joins TRBV12-3 or TRBV12-4 and TRBJ2-6, with 7 bases fitting TRBD1. Trimming cost V 6 bases and J 2 bases; bases outside gene matches: 4. The CDR3 sequence is 15 residues long. The CDR3 sequence is CASRSQGAGANVLTF. The CDR3 nucleotides are TGTGCCAGCAGATCTCAGGGGGCTGGGGCCAACGTCCTGACTTTC.

This clonotype was recorded a few times. The CDR3 protein is CSVGFSGEQFF. The DNA for the CDR3 is TGCAGCGTTGGTTTTAGCGGTGAGCAGTTCTTC. This rearrangement joins TRBV29-1 to TRBJ2-1; D may be TRBD2 (6 bases). The V and J ends lost 4 bases and 9 bases respectively, with 10 bases between them. CDR3 size: 11 residues. Germline V gene sequence: CDR1 SQVTM, CDR2 ANQGSEA.

The J gene is TRBJ2-3, the V gene TRBV20-1; 15 nucleotides match TRBD2. The CDR3 contains 16 residues. Germline V gene lookup returns CDR1 DFQATT and CDR2 SNEGSKA (reference sequence). The V gene end was trimmed by 4 bases and the J gene end by 3 bases; junction bases not matched to a gene: 5. Written as DNA, the CDR3 is TGCAGTGCTACCTCCGGACTAGCGGGGGGGACAGATACGCAGTATTTT. Its translation: CSATSGLAGGTDTQYF.

V and J are TRBV19 and TRBJ2-2; 9 bases are a match to TRBD2. The junction had 12 bases not matched to a gene; V was cut back by 9 bases and J by 1 base. Looked up from germline, CDR1 is LNHDA and CDR2 is SQIVND (reference sequence). The CDR3 extends over 17 amino acids. As DNA, the CDR3 is TGTGCCAGCACCCAGTGGCGGGAGGGCCGGAACACCGGGGAGCTGTTTTTT. This translates into CASTQWREGRNTGELFF.